The T cell receptor beta chain under discussion was sequenced for a study of beta chain features in type 1 diabetes. About the study: Healthy donors and patients had similar age, gender and cell yields.

cDNA synthesis used the whole RNA isolate, giving expressed TCRB sequences. Reads from naive, central memory and regulatory T cell samples averaged about 3.3 million. Method: immunoSEQ multiplex PCR; TCRdb's copy keeps in-frame clones and lacks some. The sample shows 150,000 to 170,000 clones, around 8% of them seen only once. This CDR3 spans 12 amino acids. CDR1 MNHEY and CDR2 SVGAGI come from the germline V gene. This clone was observed a few times. The TCR was taken from a man between 18 and 35 years old in good health. V usage is TRBV6-5 and J usage is TRBJ2-5; tentatively, D is TRBD1 (6 bases). TRBJ2-7 matches the DNA end more closely, so the J call is doubtful. The material sequenced was central memory CD4+ T cells from blood. The DNA of the CDR3 is TGTGCCAGCAGCCAACAGGGAGACGAGCAGTACTTC. Protein: CASSQQGDEQYF.